The rows below give T cell receptor beta chains drawn from one sample of a study of cytomegalovirus exposure and HLA in healthy donors. The assay was immunoSEQ multiplex PCR, and TCRdb's table has in-frame clones only and misses some. The table shows 150,000 to 200,000 clones, with around three quarters occurring only once. The material sequenced was PBMCs. The receptors were gathered from a woman between 45 and 65 years old in good health and CMV-seronegative. Both conserved end residues are part of each CDR3. The D gene is left open where the match is weak. For some rows the clone size is stated as once, few or many, or as a class when expanded; others skip it.

once	TRBJ1-1	TRBV5-1	-	TGCGCCAGCAGGAGACTACAGGGGAACACTGAAGCTTTCTTT	CASRRLQGNTEAFF
-	TRBJ2-5	TRBV14	TRBD2	TGTGCCAGCAGCCAAGGTCTAGCGGGGCGTTCGGCCCAGTACTTC	CASSQGLAGRSAQYF
-	TRBJ2-7	TRBV29-1	-	TGCAGCGTTGTCAGGGATTCCAACGAGCAGTACTTC	CSVVRDSNEQYF
once	TRBJ1-1	TRBV6-1	-	TGTGCCAGCAGTGAGGTATCTAGGACTGAAGCTTTCTTT	CASSEVSRTEAFF
-	TRBJ1-6	TRBV19	-	TGTGCCAGTAGTATGGCCACAGGGAAGATCTGGCGTTCACCCCTCCACTTT	CASSMATGKIWRSPLHF
-	TRBJ2-2	TRBV7-2	-	TGTGCCAGCAGCTTAGCTACAGCCAGTACCGCGGAGCTGTTTTTT	CASSLATASTAELFF
-	TRBJ1-1	TRBV30	TRBD1	TGTGCCTGGAGCACAGGGGGGTCCCGAGAAGCTTTCTTT	CAWSTGGSREAFF
-	TRBJ1-2	TRBV28	-	TGTGCCAGCGGGGCAAGCATAAACTATGGCTACACCTTC	CASGASINYGYTF
-	TRBJ2-5	TRBV2	TRBD2	TGTGCCACCGACGGACTAGCGGGAGGAGGGGAGACCCAGTACTTC	CATDGLAGGGETQYF
-	TRBJ1-5	TRBV28	-	TGTGCCAGCAGTTTAGGTAGAGTTAATCAGCCCCAGCATTTT	CASSLGRVNQPQHF
-	TRBJ1-5	TRBV30	-	TGTGCCTGGAGTGCAGGCAGGGGCCATCAGCCCCAGCATTTT	CAWSAGRGHQPQHF
once	TRBJ1-2	TRBV7-5	-	TGTGCCAGAATGGGGTGGTCGACAGACTATGGCTACACCTTC	CARMGWSTDYGYTF
once	TRBJ2-5	TRBV28	-	TGTGCCAGCAGTTTTAGCCGAATACAGGGTCAAGAGACCCAGTACTTC	CASSFSRIQGQETQYF
-	TRBJ2-5	TRBV14	-	TGTGCCAGCAGCCAAGGCGGACTACCCTCCGTCGGGCAGTACTTC	CASSQGGLPSVGQYF
few	TRBJ2-7	TRBV6-1	TRBD1	TGTGCCAGCAGTGTCAACAGGGGGCGCGAGCAGTACTTC	CASSVNRGREQYF
-	TRBJ2-7	TRBV7-9	TRBD2	TGTGCCAGCAGCGCGGGACTAGCGGCAGGCGAGCAGTACTTC	CASSAGLAAGEQYF
-	TRBJ2-5	TRBV14	TRBD2	TGTGCCAGCAGCCATATTGCGGGGGGCCGGGGGGCCCAGTACTTC	CASSHIAGGRGAQYF
once	TRBJ2-3	TRBV27	-	TGTGCCAGCAGGCCGGCGGGGGCTCCTTTTCATACGCAGTATTTT	CASRPAGAPFHTQYF
-	TRBJ1-1	TRBV28	-	TGTGCCAGCGCCGAGTGGAGGGGATCCAACACTGAAGCTTTCTTT	CASAEWRGSNTEAFF
once	TRBJ2-5	TRBV11-2	TRBD2	TGTGCCAGCAGCTTAGCGCCGCGGGGGGGCCAAGAGACCCAGTACTTC	CASSLAPRGGQETQYF
few	TRBJ2-7	TRBV28	TRBD2	TGTGCCAGCAGTTTAGAACTCGGGAGGACCCACGAGCAGTACTTC	CASSLELGRTHEQYF
-	TRBJ2-3	TRBV9	-	TGTGCCAGCAGCACCCAGCGGGTCACAGATACGCAGTATTTT	CASSTQRVTDTQYF
few	TRBJ2-7	TRBV6-5	TRBD1	TGTGCCAGCAGTTACTCTCGGGACAGTTTTTTGTACTTC	CASSYSRDSFLYF